These 12 T cell receptor beta chains came from one sample sequenced in a study of shared clonotypes between healthy human individuals. The assay was immunoSEQ multiplex PCR, and TCRdb's table has in-frame clones only and misses some. The sample lists hundreds of thousands of clones, more than 70% occurring once. The sample comprised memory CD4+ T cells sorted from blood. The sample's subset: CD45RA-negative fraction. These receptor sequences come from a woman aged 25 to 39 in good health.

The chain is built from TRBV28 and TRBJ1-1; D gene ambiguous. Between the trimmed V and J ends, which lost 1 base and 4 bases, there was a span of 4 bases. Germline V gives CDR1 MDHEN, CDR2 SYDVKM. The CDR3 contains 12 residues. The CDR3 nucleotides read TGTGCCAGCAGTTTATCCGCCACTGAAGCTTTCTTT. Its translation: CASSLSATEAFF. The entire variable domain, with the rest obtained from reference TRBV28 and TRBJ1-1, is as follows: DVKVTQSSRYLVKRTGEKVFLECVQDMDHENMFWYRQDPGLGLRLIYFSYDVKMKEKGDIPEGYSVSREKKERFSLILESASTNQTSMYLCASSLSATEAFFGQGTRLTVV.

The chain couples TRBV29-1 to TRBJ2-2; D perhaps matches TRBD2 (6 bases). Trimming removed 7 bases from V and 6 bases from J, with 9 bases in between. The CDR3 is 11 residues long. Germline CDR1 is SQVTM and CDR2 is ANQGSEA. CDR3 in DNA: TGCAGCGCACGGAGGGCCGGGGAGCTGTTTTTT. This translates into CSARRAGELFF.

The rearrangement links TRBV11-3 to TRBJ2-1; 7 bases agree with TRBD1. The V gene's germline CDR1 is SGHNT and CDR2 YENEEA. This CDR3 contains 14 residues. Unmatched junction bases numbered 6, after V lost 5 bases and J lost 5 bases. CDR3 sequence (DNA): TGTGCCAGCAGCGTAGGGGGCGGCGACAATGAGCAGTTCTTC. This sequence encodes CASSVGGGDNEQFF.

The chain joins TRBV18 to TRBJ2-5; D call uncertain. Trimming stripped 1 base from V and 3 bases from J, with 6 bases between. Germline V lookup: CDR1 KGHSH, CDR2 LQKENI. The CDR3 has 13 amino acids. This chain's CDR3 is CASSPQPKETQYF. The CDR3 nucleotides read TGTGCCAGCTCACCACAACCGAAAGAGACCCAGTACTTC.

The J gene is TRBJ1-1, the V gene TRBV28, with a tentative D call TRBD1 (5 bases). The germline V and J ends were trimmed by 3 bases and 5 bases, with 13 bases remaining between them. The CDR3 is 14 amino acids. From germline, CDR1 is MDHEN and CDR2 SYDVKM. The CDR3 protein is CASSLRGRGTEAFF. CDR3 in DNA: TGTGCCAGCAGTTTGAGAGGGCGGGGGACTGAAGCTTTCTTT.

This rearrangement joins TRBV7-3 to TRBJ2-3, with 9 bases that match TRBD1. The length of the CDR3 is 16 residues. CDR1 and CDR2 (germline): SGHTA, FQGTGA. The J segment lost 4 bases and the V segment lost 0 bases, leaving 5 bases of the junction unmatched. The CDR3 region is CASSLTGTGYSDTQYF. CDR3 DNA: TGTGCCAGCAGCTTAACCGGGACAGGGTACTCAGATACGCAGTATTTT.

The CDR3 is CASSMGLAGPGDTQYF. As DNA, the CDR3 is TGTGCCAGCAGCATGGGACTAGCGGGCCCGGGGGATACGCAGTATTTT. This chain joins TRBV11-3 and TRBJ2-3; the match to TRBD2 covers 12 bases. Germline V gene data show CDR1 as SGHNT and CDR2 as YENEEA. Germline trimming cut 5 bases from V and 6 bases from J; bases unmatched to any gene: 9. CDR3 size: 16 residues.

J is TRBJ1-3 and V is TRBV9; D uncertain. This CDR3 spans 13 amino acids. Germline values: CDR1 SGDLS, CDR2 YYNGEE. V was shortened by 2 bases and J by 2 bases, with 5 bases between the two germline ends. CDR3 loop: CASSVKPGNTIYF. The CDR3 nucleotides read TGTGCCAGCAGCGTCAAGCCTGGAAACACCATATATTTT. The whole variable domain, filled in from reference TRBV9 and TRBJ1-3, reads DSGVTQTPKHLITATGQRVTLRCSPRSGDLSVYWYQQSLDQGLQFLIQYYNGEERAKGNILERFSAQQFPDLHSELNLSSLELGDSALYFCASSVKPGNTIYFGEGSWLTVV.

The sample holds a few counts of this clone. The genes are TRBV10-1 and TRBJ2-7, with D possibly called TRBD1 or TRBD2 (5 bases each). There are 14 residues in the CDR3. Trimming took off 3 bases at V and 0 bases at J, with 9 bases between the two ends. Germline V lookup: CDR1 WNHNN, CDR2 SYGVQD (reference sequence). The CDR3 region has the DNA TGCGCCAGCAGTGATGGGACGGCCTCCTACGAGCAGTACTTC. Protein sequence: CASSDGTASYEQYF.

The chain uses TRBV6-5 and TRBJ2-7; D gene unclear. CDR3 length: 14 residues. The germline V gene encodes CDR1 MNHEY and CDR2 SVGAGI. Trimming took 6 bases from V and 0 from J, leaving 12 bases between them. CDR3 sequence reads: CASSQKASSYEQYF. DNA of the CDR3: TGTGCCAGCAGCCAGAAAGCGAGCTCCTACGAGCAGTACTTC.

The J gene is TRBJ1-1, the V gene TRBV10-3, with D possibly TRBD1 on 6 matching bases. The length of the CDR3 is 12 residues. The germline V gene encodes CDR1 ENHRY and CDR2 SYGVKD. The ends were cut back, 10 bases at V and 6 bases at J, with 15 bases in the middle. The CDR3 reads CATGGQVPEAFF. The CDR3 DNA follows: TGTGCCACCGGGGGACAAGTACCTGAAGCTTTCTTT.

This chain connects TRBV5-1 to TRBJ2-7, with a tentative D call TRBD1 (5 bases). Germline lookup yields CDR1 SGHRS and CDR2 YFSETQ. The CDR3 runs 14 residues. V lost 0 bases to trimming and J lost 2 bases, with 9 bases between them. For the CDR3, the DNA is TGCGCCAGCAGCTTGGGTGGGGCCGCCTACGAGCAGTACTTC. This gives the protein CASSLGGAAYEQYF.